The 15 T cell receptor beta chains below come from one sample, sequenced in a study of T-cell memory formation after mild COVID-19. Each CDR3 protein gets one entry after TCRdb re-called the 5' RACE reads with MiXCR. This repertoire shows about 160,000 distinct CDR3 sequences, roughly 28% found once; its top ten account for more than 10%. The sequenced sample was PBMCs or a T cell subset sorted from them (not recorded which). These receptors were taken from an adult woman who had mild COVID-19 (a few samples of this study predate the infection). Cell type and time point are not known.

The sample holds a few counts of this clonotype. The chain is built from TRBV20-1 and TRBJ1-2; no reliable D call. V was trimmed by 5 bases and J by 9 bases, leaving 13 bases between them. Germline CDR1 and CDR2: DFQATT and SNEGSKA (reference sequence). The CDR3 covers 11 residues. In nucleotides, the CDR3 is TGCAGTGCTGCAAGCCTCGAGAGCTACACCTTC. This sequence encodes CSAASLESYTF.

This clonotype appeared once. V is TRBV29-1 and J is TRBJ2-5; 7 bases line up with TRBD1. This CDR3 has 12 residues. Trimming took 7 bases from V and 5 from J; bases not matched to a gene: 7. Germline CDR1 is SQVTM and CDR2 is ANQGSEA. CDR3: CSGLQGRETQYF. CDR3 sequence (DNA): TGCAGCGGATTACAGGGGCGGGAGACCCAGTACTTC.

In its sample, this clonotype was seen once. V is TRBV25-1 and J is TRBJ1-1; 8 bases are a match to TRBD1. V trimming: 5 bases; J trimming: 5 bases; junction bases outside the gene matches: 4. The CDR3 runs to 13 residues. CDR1 MGHDK and CDR2 SYGVNS come from the germline V gene. CDR3 coding DNA: TGTGCCAGCAGTCAGGGGGCGCGGACTGAAGCTTTCTTT. Its protein is CASSQGARTEAFF.

In its sample, this clonotype was seen a few times. The V call is TRBV20-1, the J call TRBJ2-7, with 7 bases identical to TRBD2. The CDR3 consists of 12 residues. Looked up from germline, CDR1 is DFQATT and CDR2 is SNEGSKA (reference sequence). CDR3: CSAGDGSYEQYF. The DNA for the CDR3 is TGCAGCGCGGGGGACGGGTCCTACGAGCAGTACTTC.

The CDR3 sequence: CASSYRGRGIQRDEKLFF. Written as DNA, the CDR3 is TGCGCCAGCAGCTACCGGGGACGAGGTATTCAGAGGGATGAAAAACTGTTTTTT. The rearrangement links TRBV5-1 to TRBJ1-4; possibly TRBD1 for D (5 bases). From germline, CDR1 is SGHRS and CDR2 YFSETQ. This CDR3 is 18 amino acids long. V was shortened by 3 bases and J by 6 bases, with 24 bases between the two germline ends.

This clonotype was observed a few times. The V gene is TRBV5-1, the J gene TRBJ2-2; 7 positions match TRBD1. Per the germline V gene, CDR1 is SGHRS and CDR2 is YFSETQ. The CDR3 consists of 15 residues. V shed 2 bases and J 1 base; nucleotides not matched to a gene: 2. CDR3: CASSFGDRNTGELFF. In DNA, the CDR3 is TGCGCCAGCAGCTTTGGGGACAGGAACACCGGGGAGCTGTTTTTT.

The chain combines TRBV6-6 with TRBJ1-1, with D perhaps matching TRBD1 (6 bases). The germline V gene has CDR1 MNHNY and CDR2 SVGAGI (reference sequence). V was trimmed by 0 bases and J by 7 bases, leaving 12 bases between them. The CDR3 sequence is 14 residues long. The CDR3 coding sequence is TGTGCCAGCAGTTACTCGGCGGGGGCCTATGAAGCTTTCTTT. Protein product: CASSYSAGAYEAFF.

The V call is TRBV7-6, the J call TRBJ2-7; tentatively, D is TRBD2 (7 bases). The germline V and J ends were trimmed by 1 base and 2 bases, with 18 bases remaining between them. CDR3 length: 17 residues. The germline CDR1 and CDR2 sequences are SGHVS and FNYEAQ. In DNA form, the CDR3 reads TGTGCCAGCAGCTTAGAAGCCGGGGAGGGGGTTGCCTACGAGCAGTACTTC. Its protein is CASSLEAGEGVAYEQYF.

This clonotype showed up just a few times. The gene calls are TRBV5-1 and TRBJ2-1; 7 positions agree with TRBD2. The V segment lost 0 bases and the J segment 6 bases; nucleotides outside the gene matches: 12. Germline V lookup: CDR1 SGHRS, CDR2 YFSETQ. The CDR3 consists of 17 residues. DNA for the CDR3: TGCGCCAGCAGCTTGGGGGGGAGCGGGACCTGGAGCAATGAGCAGTTCTTC. Protein product: CASSLGGSGTWSNEQFF.

This clonotype was seen a few times. The V call is TRBV6-2 or TRBV6-3, the J call TRBJ2-2; D is unresolved. The CDR3 length is 15 residues. CDR1 and CDR2 (germline): MNHEY, SVGEGT. V was pared by 4 bases and J by 0 bases, with 9 bases between. This CDR3 reads CASSWPPTNTGELFF. The CDR3 nucleotides read TGTGCCAGCAGTTGGCCCCCCACGAACACCGGGGAGCTGTTTTTT.

The table lists this clonotype with a few counts. The chain recombines TRBV5-1 with TRBJ2-7; TRBD2 is a possible D gene (5 bases). Germline CDR1 reads SGHRS; CDR2 reads YFSETQ. The CDR3 is 14 residues long. The V end was cut by 6 bases, the J end by 6 bases, with 19 bases between. As DNA, the CDR3 is TGCGCCAGCAATCGTGTTCCCGGGGTGGGCGAGCAGTACTTC. It is translated as CASNRVPGVGEQYF.

This clonotype turned up a few times. J is TRBJ2-1 and V is TRBV5-1; D unresolved. The CDR3 covers 12 residues. V was pared by 4 bases and J by 6 bases, with 8 bases between. Germline CDR1 is SGHRS and CDR2 is YFSETQ. CDR3 sequence: CASSLPFNEQFF. In DNA, the CDR3 is TGCGCCAGCAGCCTACCGTTCAATGAGCAGTTCTTC.

This clonotype was seen a few times. The chain is built from TRBV7-6 and TRBJ2-5; 10 bases are a match to TRBD2. V was pared by 5 bases and J by 5 bases, with 11 bases of the junction left unmatched. The CDR3 runs to 16 residues. CDR1 is SGHVS, CDR2 FNYEAQ, per germline. This CDR3 reads CASSIESGRALETQYF. CDR3 nucleotides: TGTGCCAGCAGCATCGAAAGCGGGAGGGCCCTCGAGACCCAGTACTTC.

V and J are TRBV5-1 and TRBJ1-1; 8 nucleotides agree with TRBD1. From germline, CDR1 is SGHRS and CDR2 YFSETQ. CDR3 length equals 16 residues. Unmatched junction bases numbered 6, after V lost 0 bases and J lost 2 bases. The DNA for the CDR3 is TGCGCCAGCAGCTTGGGACAGGGGAGCTTCAACACTGAAGCTTTCTTT. Amino acids: CASSLGQGSFNTEAFF.

In its sample, this clonotype was seen a few times. The V and J genes are TRBV12-3 or TRBV12-4 and TRBJ1-1; D call uncertain. The CDR3 is made up of 12 amino acids. The germline V and J ends were trimmed by 3 bases and 3 bases, with 5 bases remaining between them. The CDR3 is CASSFPYTEAFF. CDR3 DNA sequence: TGTGCCAGCAGTTTTCCCTACACTGAAGCTTTCTTT.